The 22 T cell receptor beta chains reported below all come from one sample, sequenced in a study of blood T cells in healthy people across ages. Using a J-beta primer mix together with a sample-barcoded 5' primer, a second PCR was run for roughly 6 to 11 cycles. Each CDR3 protein is one row after TCRdb ran MiXCR on the 5' RACE reads. The sample yields about 640,000 distinct CDR3 sequences, around 54% seen once. Sample: blood. Source of these receptors: a man in his 60s in good health.

The chain is built from TRBV21-1 and TRBJ2-7; no DNA check was done on the table's D call, TRBD1. TRBJ2-5 matches the DNA end more closely, so the J call is doubtful. TRBV21-1 is a pseudogene locus. This CDR3 contains 18 residues. The CDR3 sequence: CASSTPGQRGLWQETQYF. The CDR3 nucleotides read TGTGCCAGCAGCACTCCGGGACAGCGGGGATTATGGCAAGAGACCCAGTACTTC.

In its sample, this clonotype was seen a few times. The chain couples TRBV20-1 to TRBJ2-5; D unclear. The CDR3 totals 11 residues. V was pared by 1 base and J by 4 bases, with 4 bases between. Per germline, CDR1 DFQATT and CDR2 SNEGSKA (reference sequence). CDR3 sequence reads: CSARGRETQYF. The CDR3 bases are TGCAGTGCTAGAGGGAGAGAGACCCAGTACTTC.

V and J are TRBV7-9 and TRBJ2-3; 8 bases line up with TRBD2. The germline V gene has CDR1 SEHNR and CDR2 FQNEAQ (reference sequence). The CDR3 has 18 residues. Losses at the gene ends were 4 bases for V and 3 bases for J; bases not matched to a gene: 15. The chain's CDR3 is CASSSHARRGGRTDTQYF. DNA of the CDR3: TGTGCCAGCAGCTCTCACGCCCGACGGGGGGGCCGGACAGATACGCAGTATTTT.

This clonotype appeared many times. The chain combines TRBV24-1 with TRBJ2-7; D not resolved. This CDR3 contains 14 residues. The ends were cut back, 3 bases at V and 2 bases at J, with 10 bases in the middle. Germline CDR1 KGHDR, CDR2 SFDVKD. This CDR3 reads CATSDPDLAYEQYF. Written as DNA, the CDR3 is TGTGCCACCAGTGATCCCGATTTAGCCTACGAGCAGTACTTC.

CDR3 coding DNA: TGCAGTGCTAGAGCCTACAGGGGGCAGCGGAATGAAAAACTGTTTTTT. It codes for CSARAYRGQRNEKLFF. The chain recombines TRBV20-1 with TRBJ1-4; the match to TRBD1 covers 9 bases. The CDR3 extends over 16 amino acids. V trimming: 1 base; J trimming: 5 bases; junction bases outside the gene matches: 8. Germline loops: CDR1 DFQATT, CDR2 SNEGSKA (reference sequence).

The chain links TRBV20-1 to TRBJ2-1; a weak D match, TRBD2 (5 bases). The CDR3 has 13 residues. The V end lost 1 base, the J end lost 8 bases, and 12 bases lay between the germline ends. The germline V gene has CDR1 DFQATT and CDR2 SNEGSKA (reference sequence). This CDR3 reads CSARVPGRDEQFF. The DNA for the CDR3 is TGCAGTGCTAGAGTCCCTGGGCGGGATGAGCAGTTCTTC.

This clonotype was picked up a small number of times. It may be a read error: a sequence one base away is much more abundant. This rearrangement joins TRBV12-3 or TRBV12-4 to TRBJ2-1; D is unclear. The ends were cut back, 5 bases at V and 5 bases at J, with 13 bases in the middle. This CDR3 has 14 residues. CDR3 nucleotide sequence: TGTGCCAGCAGTGTTGGGTCCAACCACAATGAGCAGTTCTTC. Translating gives CASSVGSNHNEQFF.

The rearrangement joins TRBV10-3 to TRBJ1-2; D is perhaps TRBD1 (5 bases). The CDR3 extends over 13 amino acids. CDR1 is ENHRY, CDR2 SYGVKD, per germline. V was pared by 9 bases and J by 7 bases, with 18 bases between. The CDR3 DNA is TGTGCCATTAAACCACAGGAACGGGCTGGCTACACCTTC. Its translation: CAIKPQERAGYTF.

There are a few counts of this clonotype. The CDR3 bases are TGTGCCAGCAGTGAAGGGACGTCGTATGGCTACACCTTC. Protein: CASSEGTSYGYTF. The gene calls are TRBV2 and TRBJ1-2; D not resolved. The CDR3 loop spans 13 amino acids. Trimming stripped 1 base from V and 5 bases from J, with 8 bases between. The germline V gene has CDR1 SNHLY and CDR2 FYNNEI.

The rearrangement uses TRBV7-9 and TRBJ2-7, with 7 nucleotides matching TRBD1. Losses at the gene ends were 7 bases for V and 3 bases for J; bases not matched to a gene: 6. This CDR3 region has 13 residues. Germline CDR1 SEHNR, CDR2 FQNEAQ (reference sequence). DNA of the CDR3: TGTGCCAGCAATTCAGGGACAGACTACGAGCAGTACTTC. As protein: CASNSGTDYEQYF.

CDR3 residues: CASSESQGPYEQYF. In nucleotides, the CDR3 is TGTGCCAGCAGCGAAAGTCAGGGTCCCTACGAGCAGTACTTC. This chain connects TRBV9 to TRBJ2-7; D may be TRBD1 (5 bases). This CDR3 has 14 amino acids. Trimming took off 3 bases at V and 2 bases at J, with 12 bases between the two ends. In germline, CDR1 is SGDLS, CDR2 YYNGEE. Looking up the rest from reference TRBV9 and TRBJ2-7 gives the full variable domain: DSGVTQTPKHLITATGQRVTLRCSPRSGDLSVYWYQQSLDQGLQFLIQYYNGEERAKGNILERFSAQQFPDLHSELNLSSLELGDSALYFCASSESQGPYEQYFGPGTRLTVT.

The chain is built from TRBV24-1 and TRBJ2-3, with D possibly TRBD2 on 6 matching bases. Trimming took off 4 bases at V and 1 base at J, with 14 bases between the two ends. CDR1 and CDR2 from the germline V gene are KGHDR and SFDVKD. The CDR3 extends over 16 amino acids. CDR3 sequence (DNA): TGTGCCACCAGTGAAACCGGGACTGGGGGCACAGATACGCAGTATTTT. Encoded protein: CATSETGTGGTDTQYF.

This clonotype has more than one count but fewer than ten. The V gene is TRBV4-1, the J gene TRBJ2-5; tentatively, D is TRBD2 (6 bases). V shed 2 bases and J shed 4 bases, with 11 bases lying between them. CDR1 and CDR2 from the germline V gene are MGHRA and YSYEKL. This CDR3 region has 14 residues. The CDR3 DNA sequence: TGCGCCAGCAGCCAATATTCGGAGGGAGAGACCCAGTACTTC. Its protein product is CASSQYSEGETQYF.

This clonotype has more than one count but fewer than ten. The chain links TRBV20-1 to TRBJ2-7; no clear D gene. The CDR3 covers 13 residues. The germline V gene encodes CDR1 DFQATT and CDR2 SNEGSKA (reference sequence). V lost 6 bases, J lost 2 bases, and 14 bases lay in between. CDR3 nucleotide sequence: TGCAGTGCATACCTCGGACGGACCTACGAGCAGTACTTC. Translated: CSAYLGRTYEQYF.

This clonotype occurred a few times. This chain links TRBV29-1 with TRBJ2-3; D is uncertain. Trimming cost V 1 base and J 2 bases, with 7 bases left between them. The CDR3 runs to 13 residues. Looked up from germline, CDR1 is SQVTM and CDR2 is ANQGSEA. The CDR3 nucleotides read TGCAGCGTTGAAGGGCAGTTCACAGATACGCAGTATTTT. Residues: CSVEGQFTDTQYF.

There are many counts of this clonotype. The chain is built from TRBV27 and TRBJ2-7, with D unclear. V lost 8 bases, J lost 3 bases, and 17 bases lay in between. There are 14 residues in the CDR3. Germline-derived CDR1 and CDR2 are MNHEY and SMNVEV (reference sequence). Here the CDR3 DNA reads TGTGCCAGCCGCAGTTTGGGTCTAGGCTACGAGCAGTACTTC. This gives the protein CASRSLGLGYEQYF.

The J gene is TRBJ2-5, the V gene TRBV2; D may be TRBD1 (6 bases). V lost 5 bases to trimming and J lost 4 bases, with 11 bases between them. Germline V gives CDR1 SNHLY, CDR2 FYNNEI. The CDR3 extends over 13 amino acids. CDR3 DNA: TGTGCCAGCAGTTGGGACACAAGAGAGACCCAGTACTTC. It is translated as CASSWDTRETQYF. Together with reference TRBV2 and TRBJ2-5, the CDR3 gives the full variable domain: EPEVTQTPSHQVTQMGQEVILRCVPISNHLYFYWYRQILGQKVEFLVSFYNNEISEKSEIFDDQFSVERPDGSNFTLKIRSTKLEDSAMYFCASSWDTRETQYFGPGTRLLVL.

Only one count was recorded for this clonotype. J is TRBJ2-5 and V is TRBV13; 10 positions match TRBD1. This CDR3 spans 13 amino acids. Trimming cost V 6 bases and J 11 bases; bases outside gene matches: 9. In germline, CDR1 is PRHDT, CDR2 FYEKMQ (reference sequence). As DNA, the CDR3 is TGTGCCAGCAGGAGGACAGGGGGTAATGAGCAGTACTTC. Translation: CASRRTGGNEQYF.

This clonotype was seen many times. The chain carries TRBV5-5 and TRBJ1-1; the D gene is possibly TRBD1 (6 bases). Trimming cost V 0 bases and J 0 bases, with 9 bases left between them. The V gene's germline CDR1 is SGHKS and CDR2 YYEKEE (reference sequence). CDR3 size: 15 residues. DNA for the CDR3: TGTGCCAGCAGCTTGGCCGGACAGCTGAACACTGAAGCTTTCTTT. Translating gives CASSLAGQLNTEAFF.

The gene calls are TRBV5-1 and TRBJ2-7; D uncertain. CDR3 length equals 14 residues. Per the germline V gene, CDR1 is SGHRS and CDR2 is YFSETQ. The ends were cut back, 2 bases at V and 4 bases at J, with 13 bases in the middle. The CDR3 reads CASSFGGSYYEQYF. CDR3 bases: TGCGCCAGCAGCTTCGGTGGGTCGTATTACGAGCAGTACTTC.

The chain is built from TRBV5-6 and TRBJ2-7, with D possibly being TRBD1 (5 bases). V gave up 1 base and J gave up 1 base, with 9 bases separating them. Germline CDR1 and CDR2: SGHDT and YYEEEE. CDR3 size: 14 residues. The CDR3 reads CASSLYDRSYEQYF. The CDR3 nucleotides are TGTGCCAGCAGCTTGTACGACAGATCCTACGAGCAGTACTTC.

The chain couples TRBV4-2 to TRBJ2-3, with TRBD2 matching 9 bases. Germline trimming cut 2 bases from V and 1 base from J; bases unmatched to any gene: 10. Germline V CDR1 and CDR2: LGHNA, YNFKEQ. The CDR3 loop spans 18 amino acids. The CDR3, as DNA: TGTGCCAGCAGCCAACCGTCCGGACTAGCGTTTGGCACAGATACGCAGTATTTT. Its translation: CASSQPSGLAFGTDTQYF.